This T cell receptor (beta chain) is drawn from a study of T-cell reconstitution after alpha-beta-depleted transplantation in children. In germline, CDR1 is DFQATT, CDR2 SNEGSKA (reference sequence). V was shortened by 5 bases and J by 2 bases, with 15 bases between the two germline ends. The CDR3 has 14 amino acids. This sample's TCRbeta library carried unique molecular identifier barcodes. MiXCR, applied by TCRdb to the PCR reads, yields one record per CDR3 protein. The data show over 550,000 distinct CDR3 sequences, with over 9.5% seen just once and roughly 4% held by the top ten. This clonotype was found many times.

The receptor comes from a human donor who donated a stem cell graft to a child with acute myeloid leukemia. This rearrangement joins TRBV20-1 to TRBJ2-5; no reliable D call. The source was PBMCs from the stem cell graft donor, collected from the stem cell graft. CDR3 residues: CSAWYTTPQETQYF. As DNA, the CDR3 is TGCAGTGCTTGGTACACCACCCCACAAGAGACCCAGTACTTC.